The 2 T cell receptor beta chains below all came from one sample that was sequenced in a study of T-cell reconstitution after alpha-beta-depleted transplantation in children. The TCRbeta library incorporated unique molecular identifiers. TCRdb called the PCR reads again in MiXCR, with one record for every CDR3 protein. The table lists about 830,000 distinct CDR3 sequences, 15% to 20% of them singletons, with 5% in the top ten. Material: PBMCs, mostly from graft donor cells, obtained 360 days after TCRalphabeta/CD19-depleted stem cell transplant. The receptor source for this set is a male patient between 5 and 17 years old who had a stem cell transplant for acute lymphoblastic leukemia, so the T cells may come from the graft donor.

This clonotype was counted between two and nine times. J is TRBJ2-3 and V is TRBV20-1, with TRBD2 matching over 9 bases. CDR3 length: 17 residues. CDR1 is DFQATT, CDR2 SNEGSKA, per germline (reference sequence). The V and J ends lost 6 bases and 3 bases, in that order; junction bases with no gene match: 16. CDR3 nucleotides: TGCAGTGCCCCTGGCGGGGGTAGCGGGAGAAAGACAGATACGCAGTATTTT. It codes for CSAPGGGSGRKTDTQYF.

This chain joins TRBV7-2 and TRBJ2-1, with a possible D match to TRBD2 (6 bases). This CDR3 contains 12 residues. Germline V CDR1 and CDR2: SGHTA, FQGNSA. V was shortened by 2 bases and J by 9 bases, with 8 bases between the two germline ends. The CDR3 protein is CASSLWDFEQFF. The CDR3 nucleotides are TGTGCCAGCAGCTTATGGGACTTTGAGCAGTTCTTC.